The entry that follows covers one T cell receptor (beta chain) sequence. V was clipped by 2 bases and J by 4 bases; unmatched bases: 2. The CDR3 is 16 amino acids. Germline lookup yields CDR1 SGHDT and CDR2 YYEEEE. This record comes from a study of cytomegalovirus exposure and HLA in healthy donors. The PCR used 60 Vbeta and 13 Jbeta primers. Profiled with immunoSEQ multiplex PCR; TCRdb holds only in-frame clones, not every one. The sample includes approximately 150,000 clones, about four fifths of them seen just once. The V gene is TRBV5-6, the J gene TRBJ2-1; 14 positions agree with TRBD2. This TCR came from a woman between 18 and 29 years old in good health and CMV-seropositive. The material sequenced was PBMCs. The CDR3 reads CASSFWTSGGYNEQFF. The CDR3 nucleotides are TGTGCCAGCAGCTTCTGGACTAGCGGGGGGTACAATGAGCAGTTCTTC.